Listed below are T cell receptor beta chains from one sample, sequenced in a study of blood T cell repertoires in COVID-19. Libraries were prepared by immunoSEQ multiplex PCR; TCRdb keeps only in-frame clonotypes and omits some of them. The sample gives roughly 250,000 clones, 80% to 85% of which show up once; approximately 4% is in the top ten. Specimen: peripheral blood. These receptors were collected from a man aged 50-60 years with active or convalescent COVID-19. The CDR3 runs from the conserved cysteine through the conserved F or W. A D gene is named only where the DNA matches it firmly. Some rows mark clone size as missing; the rest say once, few, many or name a class of expanded clone.

>TRBV7-6|-|-|TRBJ2-3
CASTEGVTDTQYF
TGTGCCAGCACCGAGGGGGTTACAGATACGCAGTATTTT
>TRBV19|-|TRBD2|TRBJ2-3
CASSSIAGVIDTQYF
TGTGCCAGTAGTAGTATAGCGGGGGTAATAGATACGCAGTATTTT
>TRBV3-1/TRBV3-2|-|-|TRBJ1-6
CASSQVFAENSPLHF
TGTGCCAGCAGCCAAGTATTTGCGGAAAATTCACCCCTCCACTTT
>TRBV19|-|-|TRBJ1-5
CASSRDNQPQHF
TGTGCCAGTAGTCGGGACAATCAGCCCCAGCATTTT
>TRBV6-6|-|TRBD1|TRBJ2-2
CASSLGQGRYGTGELFF
TGTGCCAGCAGTCTGGGACAGGGAAGATACGGCACCGGGGAGCTGTTTTTT
>TRBV5-4|-|TRBD2|TRBJ2-7
CASSERGVNYEQYF
TGTGCCAGCAGCGAGCGGGGGGTAAACTACGAGCAGTACTTC
>TRBV4-3|-|TRBD1|TRBJ1-5
CASSQATGRNQPQHF
TGCGCCAGCAGCCAAGCGACAGGGCGAAATCAGCCCCAGCATTTT
>TRBV30|-|-|TRBJ1-4
CAWSQGTAPLATNEKLFF
TGTGCCTGGAGCCAAGGGACTGCTCCTCTTGCAACTAATGAAAAACTGTTTTTT
>TRBV28|-|-|TRBJ2-4
CASSPRTDLFRENIQYF
TGTGCCAGCAGCCCTCGGACAGATCTATTTAGAGAAAACATTCAGTACTTC
>TRBV6-5|once|-|TRBJ1-6
CASSYSDRFSNSPLHF
TGTGCCAGCAGTTACTCGGACAGATTTTCTAATTCACCCCTCCACTTT
>TRBV7-9|-|TRBD1|TRBJ2-2
CASSETGGPGELFF
TGTGCCAGCAGCGAGACAGGGGGCCCCGGGGAGCTGTTTTTT
>TRBV30|few|TRBD2|TRBJ2-5
CAWSALAGGLETQYF
TGTGCCTGGAGTGCGCTAGCGGGGGGCCTAGAGACCCAGTACTTC
>TRBV28|-|TRBD1|TRBJ2-2
CASTKGQGATGELFF
TGTGCCAGCACCAAAGGGCAGGGGGCCACCGGGGAGCTGTTTTTT
>TRBV12-3/TRBV12-4|-|-|TRBJ1-1
CASSSVLWTEAFF
TGTGCCAGCAGTTCCGTACTCTGGACTGAAGCTTTCTTT
>TRBV19|-|TRBD1|TRBJ1-2
CASTLKGTDPLYGYTF
TGTGCCAGTACGCTAAAAGGGACAGATCCCCTCTATGGCTACACCTTC
>TRBV6-5|-|-|TRBJ1-6
CASTNRDGSPLHF
TGTGCCAGCACAAACAGGGATGGTTCACCCCTCCACTTT
>TRBV30|-|-|TRBJ1-2
CARNHQDYGYTF
TGTGCCAGAAATCACCAGGACTATGGCTACACCTTC
>TRBV7-9|-|-|TRBJ1-2
CASSRNRAPLTTYGYTF
TGTGCCAGCAGCAGAAACAGGGCACCCCTAACCACGTATGGCTACACCTTC
>TRBV10-3|many|TRBD1|TRBJ1-1
CAISRTGRGTEAFF
TGTGCCATCAGTAGGACAGGGAGAGGGACTGAAGCTTTCTTT
>TRBV18|few|TRBD1|TRBJ1-4
CASSPSGTGGIEDEKLFF
TGTGCCAGCTCACCTTCCGGGACAGGGGGCATAGAGGATGAAAAACTGTTTTTT
>TRBV4-1|-|TRBD1|TRBJ1-3
CASSQEKGTGANSGNTIYF
TGCGCCAGCAGCCAAGAAAAGGGGACAGGGGCTAACTCTGGAAACACCATATATTTT
>TRBV7-6|-|TRBD2|TRBJ2-1
CASSLARGGPNNEQFF
TGTGCCAGCAGCTTAGCCCGGGGGGGCCCCAACAATGAGCAGTTCTTC
>TRBV9|few|-|TRBJ1-5
CASAGGVGQPQHF
TGTGCCAGCGCCGGGGGGGTCGGGCAGCCCCAGCATTTT
>TRBV4-3|-|-|TRBJ2-3
CASSQDDITSTDTQYF
TGCGCCAGCAGCCAAGACGACATCACTAGCACAGATACGCAGTATTTT